These 14 T cell receptor beta chains originate from one sample sequenced in a study of blood T cell repertoires in COVID-19. Profiling relied on immunoSEQ multiplex PCR, and the TCRdb table lists in-frame clones only, not all of them. The sample shows some 53,000 clones, roughly 87% of them seen only once. The sequenced sample consisted of peripheral blood. The receptors were gathered from a human donor in a cohort sampled during active COVID-19.

This rearrangement joins TRBV5-1 to TRBJ2-7; 9 bases match TRBD2. The V segment lost 0 bases and the J segment 1 base; nucleotides outside the gene matches: 5. Germline lookup yields CDR1 SGHRS and CDR2 YFSETQ. The CDR3 runs to 16 residues. The CDR3 nucleotides are TGCGCCAGCAGCTTGGATGTGGCGGGAGGGTCCTACGAGCAGTACTTC. It encodes CASSLDVAGGSYEQYF.

The V gene is TRBV27, the J gene TRBJ2-2, with D perhaps matching TRBD2 (5 bases). Germline lookup yields CDR1 MNHEY and CDR2 SMNVEV (reference sequence). V was pared by 5 bases and J by 4 bases, with 11 bases between. The CDR3 loop spans 14 amino acids. As DNA, the CDR3 is TGTGCCAGCAGTCGCGGCGCGGGCACCGGGGAGCTGTTTTTT. As protein: CASSRGAGTGELFF.

The chain couples TRBV10-2 to TRBJ2-7; 8 bases match TRBD2. This CDR3 has 16 residues. The J segment lost 1 base and the V segment lost 5 bases, leaving 10 bases of the junction unmatched. In germline, CDR1 is WSHSY, CDR2 SAAADI. The CDR3 region is CASSSRGTRASYEQYF. CDR3 sequence (DNA): TGCGCCAGCAGTTCACGAGGGACTAGAGCTTCCTACGAGCAGTACTTC.

This clone occurred once. J is TRBJ1-5 and V is TRBV6-6, with TRBD1 matching over 10 bases. In germline, CDR1 is MNHNY, CDR2 SVGAGI (reference sequence). This CDR3 is built from 16 residues. V lost 5 bases, J lost 4 bases, and 8 bases stayed unmatched. In DNA form, the CDR3 reads TGTGCCAGCAGTCCCCCCCCGGGACAGGGGAATCAGCCCCAGCATTTT. This codes for CASSPPPGQGNQPQHF.

The chain carries TRBV15 and TRBJ1-1; D possibly corresponds to TRBD1 (6 bases). The CDR3 loop spans 15 amino acids. Germline CDR1 is LNHNV and CDR2 is YYDKDF (reference sequence). V gave up 3 bases and J gave up 5 bases, with 16 bases separating them. This CDR3 is CATSRQQGVGTEAFF. The CDR3 nucleotides are TGTGCCACCAGCAGGCAACAGGGAGTTGGGACTGAAGCTTTCTTT. Complete variable domain (other parts from reference TRBV15 and TRBJ1-1): DAMVIQNPRYQVTQFGKPVTLSCSQTLNHNVMYWYQQKSSQAPKLLFHYYDKDFNNEADTPDNFQSRRPNTSFCFLDIRSPGLGDTAMYLCATSRQQGVGTEAFFGQGTRLTVV.

This chain uses TRBV19 with TRBJ1-5; D not certain. V was cut by 3 bases and J by 2 bases, with 8 bases left in between. The length of the CDR3 is 14 residues. Germline CDR1 reads LNHDA; CDR2 reads SQIVND (reference sequence). CDR3 amino acids: CASSIRVGNQPQHF. The CDR3 DNA reads TGTGCCAGTAGTATCCGTGTTGGCAATCAGCCCCAGCATTTT.

The chain couples TRBV30 to TRBJ1-6; D remains ambiguous. This CDR3 is built from 11 residues. Trimming stripped 2 bases from V and 9 bases from J, with 5 bases between. In germline, CDR1 is GTSNPN, CDR2 SVGIG (reference sequence). The CDR3 reads CAWSTVSPLHF. The CDR3 DNA sequence: TGTGCCTGGAGTACAGTTTCACCCCTCCACTTT.

This chain links TRBV5-1 with TRBJ2-3, with 8 bases identical to TRBD1. With V trimmed by 0 bases and J by 2 bases, 5 bases remained unmatched. This CDR3 is 16 amino acids long. Germline CDR1 reads SGHRS; CDR2 reads YFSETQ. CDR3 sequence reads: CASSLERTGPTDTQYF. The DNA for the CDR3 is TGCGCCAGCAGCTTGGAGCGGACAGGGCCCACAGATACGCAGTATTTT.

This clone was seen a few times. The chain links TRBV5-1 to TRBJ1-2, with 9 bases identical to TRBD1. Germline V CDR1 and CDR2: SGHRS, YFSETQ. The CDR3 has 15 amino acids. Trimming cost V 4 bases and J 6 bases; bases outside gene matches: 10. This chain's CDR3 is CASSVTGGGLNGYTF. CDR3 bases: TGCGCCAGCAGCGTAACAGGGGGCGGCCTAAATGGCTACACCTTC.

The DNA for the CDR3 is TGTGCCAGCAGTTTCAGCGGGAGGTCCAACGAGCAGTACTTC. Translating it yields CASSFSGRSNEQYF. The rearrangement joins TRBV28 to TRBJ2-7; 9 bases are shared with TRBD2. With V trimmed by 3 bases and J by 5 bases, 5 bases remained unmatched. Germline assignment: CDR1 MDHEN and CDR2 SYDVKM. The CDR3 contains 14 residues.

The chain joins TRBV10-3 to TRBJ1-2; TRBD1 agrees at 7 bases. With 3 bases clipped from V and 4 bases from J, the junction kept 2 bases outside the gene matches. CDR3 length: 13 amino acids. CDR1 is ENHRY and CDR2 is SYGVKD in the germline V gene. CDR3 in DNA: TGTGCCATCAGTGAAGACAGGGTCTATGGCTACACCTTC. As protein: CAISEDRVYGYTF.

CDR3 nucleotides: TGCGCCAGCAGCTCGGGAGCGGGAGGGTATGAGACCCAGTACTTC. Protein: CASSSGAGGYETQYF. V gene TRBV5-1 combines with J gene TRBJ2-5; 10 nucleotides agree with TRBD2. The germline V gene has CDR1 SGHRS and CDR2 YFSETQ. J lost 5 bases, V lost 3 bases, and 7 bases had no gene match. The CDR3 sequence is 15 residues long.

The V gene is TRBV7-9, the J gene TRBJ2-4; TRBD2 aligns across 7 bases. Unmatched junction bases numbered 5, after V lost 0 bases and J lost 0 bases. The CDR3 contains 17 residues. Germline CDR1 SEHNR, CDR2 FQNEAQ (reference sequence). CDR3 coding DNA: TGTGCCAGCAGCTTAGCCGGGGGGTCGGAAGCCAAAAACATTCAGTACTTC. Translation gives CASSLAGGSEAKNIQYF.

The rearrangement uses TRBV12-3 or TRBV12-4 and TRBJ1-1, with a tentative D call TRBD1 (6 bases). CDR3 length: 13 residues. Trimming stripped 3 bases from V and 4 bases from J, with 9 bases between. The CDR3 coding sequence is TGTGCCAGCAGTTTGAGCAGGGGCACTGAAGCTTTCTTT. The encoded protein is CASSLSRGTEAFF.